The clone carrying this T cell receptor beta chain turned up a few times. The study reverse transcribed the entire isolated RNA, so it sequenced expressed TCRB transcripts. Profiled with immunoSEQ multiplex PCR; TCRdb holds only in-frame clones, not every one. The sample has 350,000 to 450,000 clones; around 16% are singletons. Germline CDR1 is SNHLY and CDR2 is FYNNEI. The CDR3 has 14 amino acids. Between the trimmed V and J ends, which lost 4 bases and 3 bases, there was a span of 12 bases. These data come from a study of beta chain features in type 1 diabetes. The receptor's source is a woman aged 18-29 years in good health. Specimen: naive CD4+ T cells from blood. This sequence joins TRBV2 and TRBJ1-1, with D possibly TRBD1 on 5 matching bases. Written as DNA, the CDR3 is TGTGCCAGCAGTGGGCAGACAGCATACACTGAAGCTTTCTTT. Its translation: CASSGQTAYTEAFF.